These 9 T cell receptor beta chains were sequenced from one sample in a study of T cell responses to AZD1222 COVID-19 vaccine. Here immunoSEQ multiplex PCR was the method, and the copy in TCRdb shows in-frame clones only, minus some. The table has more than 150,000 clones, roughly 88% seen once. This specimen consisted of peripheral blood, obtained on day 0 of AZD1222 vaccination. The receptors come from an adult in good health.

In its sample, this clone was seen once. The same CDR3 arises from other DNA sequences in this sample as well. The chain joins TRBV6-5 to TRBJ2-1; no clear D. The CDR3 runs 12 residues. Germline V lookup: CDR1 MNHEY, CDR2 SVGAGI. Trimming pared 2 bases from V and 9 bases from J, leaving 8 bases between. The CDR3 DNA sequence: TGTGCCAGCAGTTACCGAGGCGGTGAGCAGTTCTTC. It translates to CASSYRGGEQFF.

This chain joins TRBV27 and TRBJ2-3; 8 bases agree with TRBD1. In germline, CDR1 is MNHEY, CDR2 SMNVEV (reference sequence). This CDR3 contains 15 residues. The ends lost 5 bases at V and 6 bases at J; junction bases unmatched: 10. CDR3 amino acids: CASSPRTGLGDTQYF. As DNA, the CDR3 is TGTGCCAGCAGTCCAAGGACAGGGTTGGGTGATACGCAGTATTTT.

For this clone: This specimen includes other DNA sequences encoding the same CDR3. V is TRBV19 and J is TRBJ2-7; maybe TRBD2 (6 bases). This CDR3 region has 15 residues. Germline assignment: CDR1 LNHDA and CDR2 SQIVND (reference sequence). V lost 1 base, J lost 0 bases, and 10 bases lay in between. The CDR3 region is CASSIGRGLSYEQYF. As DNA, the CDR3 is TGTGCCAGTAGTATAGGAAGGGGACTCTCCTACGAGCAGTACTTC.

V is TRBV14 and J is TRBJ2-7, with D perhaps matching TRBD2 (5 bases). Trimming stripped 6 bases from V and 1 base from J, with 16 bases between. Germline CDR1 reads SGHDN; CDR2 reads FVKESK. The CDR3 sequence is 15 residues long. CDR3 DNA sequence: TGTGCCAGCAGTCACGGTACGGGGTTTTCCTACGAGCAGTACTTC. Protein product: CASSHGTGFSYEQYF.

The V and J genes are TRBV19 and TRBJ2-1; D not resolved. Germline lookup yields CDR1 LNHDA and CDR2 SQIVND (reference sequence). The CDR3 runs 14 residues. The V end was cut by 2 bases, the J end by 3 bases, with 8 bases between. The CDR3 loop is CASSISSFYNEQFF. As DNA, the CDR3 is TGTGCCAGTAGTATATCCAGTTTCTACAATGAGCAGTTCTTC.

The V gene is TRBV4-3, the J gene TRBJ2-2; D call uncertain. CDR1 is LGHNA and CDR2 is YSLEER in the germline V gene. The V end lost 2 bases, the J end lost 1 base, and 8 bases lay between the germline ends. The CDR3 sequence is 15 residues long. The CDR3 loop is CASSQYGRNTGELFF. The CDR3 DNA reads as TGCGCCAGCAGCCAATATGGAAGGAACACCGGGGAGCTGTTTTTT.

The chain is built from TRBV5-1 and TRBJ2-1, with D hard to call. The CDR3 is 13 amino acids. V lost 0 bases and J 5 bases, leaving 6 bases between the germline ends. CDR1 is SGHRS, CDR2 YFSETQ, per germline. The CDR3 spells CASSLADNNEQFF. CDR3 nucleotide sequence: TGCGCCAGCAGCTTGGCAGATAACAATGAGCAGTTCTTC.

The V and J genes are TRBV6-6 and TRBJ1-1; possible D gene TRBD1, 6 bases. CDR3 size: 15 residues. Germline CDR1 reads MNHNY; CDR2 reads SVGAGI (reference sequence). Between the trimmed V and J ends, which lost 5 bases and 4 bases, there was a span of 17 bases. DNA of the CDR3: TGTGCCAGCAGTATGGAGTGGGGGGGCGCCACTGAAGCTTTCTTT. Translated: CASSMEWGGATEAFF.

The V gene is TRBV9, the J gene TRBJ2-3; TRBD2 is a possible D gene (5 bases). Germline CDR1 reads SGDLS; CDR2 reads YYNGEE. This CDR3 has 15 residues. The V end was cut by 3 bases, the J end by 0 bases, with 11 bases between. CDR3 DNA: TGTGCCAGCAGCGAGAAGCGGTTTAGCACAGATACGCAGTATTTT. Its protein is CASSEKRFSTDTQYF.